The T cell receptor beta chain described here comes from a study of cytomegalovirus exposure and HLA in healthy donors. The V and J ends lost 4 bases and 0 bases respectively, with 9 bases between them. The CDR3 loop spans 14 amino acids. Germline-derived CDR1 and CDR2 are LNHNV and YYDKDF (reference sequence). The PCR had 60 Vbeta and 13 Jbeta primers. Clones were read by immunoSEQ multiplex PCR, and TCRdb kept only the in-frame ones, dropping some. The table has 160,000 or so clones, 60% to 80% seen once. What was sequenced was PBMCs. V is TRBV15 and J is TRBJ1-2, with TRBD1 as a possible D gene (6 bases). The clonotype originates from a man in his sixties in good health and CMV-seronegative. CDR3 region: CATSTGQTNYGYTF. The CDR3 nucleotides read TGTGCCACCAGCACAGGACAGACTAACTATGGCTACACCTTC.